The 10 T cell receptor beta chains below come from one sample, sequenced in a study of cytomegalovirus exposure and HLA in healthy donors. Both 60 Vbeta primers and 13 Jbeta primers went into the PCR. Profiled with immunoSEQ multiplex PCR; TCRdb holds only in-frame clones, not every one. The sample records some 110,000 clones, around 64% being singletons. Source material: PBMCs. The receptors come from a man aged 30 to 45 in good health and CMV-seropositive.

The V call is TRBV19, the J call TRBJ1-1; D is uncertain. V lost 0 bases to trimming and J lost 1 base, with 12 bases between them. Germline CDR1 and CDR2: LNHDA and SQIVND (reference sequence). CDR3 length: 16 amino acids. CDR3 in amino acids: CASSIDPLAPNTEAFF. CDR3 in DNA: TGTGCCAGTAGTATAGATCCCCTGGCCCCGAACACTGAAGCTTTCTTT.

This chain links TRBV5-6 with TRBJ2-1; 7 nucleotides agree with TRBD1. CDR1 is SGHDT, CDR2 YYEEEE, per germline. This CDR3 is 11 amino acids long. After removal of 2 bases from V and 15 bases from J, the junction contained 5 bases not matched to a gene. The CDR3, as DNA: TGTGCCAGCAGCTTAACAGGGGACGCGTTCTTC. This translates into CASSLTGDAFF.

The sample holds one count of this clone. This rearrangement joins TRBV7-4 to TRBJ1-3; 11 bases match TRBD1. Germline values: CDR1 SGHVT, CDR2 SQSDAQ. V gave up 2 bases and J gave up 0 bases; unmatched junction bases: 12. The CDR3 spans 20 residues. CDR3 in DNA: TGTGCCAGCAGCTTAAGAAGGGACAGGGGGAGTCGGGGCTCTGGAAACACCATATATTTT. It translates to CASSLRRDRGSRGSGNTIYF.

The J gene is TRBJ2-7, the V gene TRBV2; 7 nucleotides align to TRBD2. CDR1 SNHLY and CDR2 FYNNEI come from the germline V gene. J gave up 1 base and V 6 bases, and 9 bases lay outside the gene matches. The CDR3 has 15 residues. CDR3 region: CASRASGLRSYEQYV. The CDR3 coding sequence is TGTGCCAGCAGGGCTAGCGGCCTGAGGTCCTACGAGCAGTACGTC.

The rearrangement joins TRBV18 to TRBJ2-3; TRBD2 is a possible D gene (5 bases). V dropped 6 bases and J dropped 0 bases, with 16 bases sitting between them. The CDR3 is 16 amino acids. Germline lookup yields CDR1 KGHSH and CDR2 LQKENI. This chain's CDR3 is CASSRTPGNSTDTQYF. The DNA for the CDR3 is TGTGCCAGCTCGCGTACTCCGGGGAATAGCACAGATACGCAGTATTTT.

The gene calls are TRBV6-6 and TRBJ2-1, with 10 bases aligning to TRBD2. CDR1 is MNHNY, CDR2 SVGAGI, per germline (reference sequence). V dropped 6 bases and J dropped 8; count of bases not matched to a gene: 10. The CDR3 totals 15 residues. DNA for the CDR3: TGTGCCAGCAGCCAAAGCGGGAGGGGTAATGATGAGCAGTTCTTC. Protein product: CASSQSGRGNDEQFF.

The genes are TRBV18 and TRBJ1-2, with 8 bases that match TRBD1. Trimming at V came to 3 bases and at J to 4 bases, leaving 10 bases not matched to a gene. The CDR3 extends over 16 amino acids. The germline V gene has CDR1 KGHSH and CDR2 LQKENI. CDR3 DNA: TGTGCCAGCTCACCCCCGGGACAGGACATGTCCTATGGCTACACCTTC. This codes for CASSPPGQDMSYGYTF.

This chain's CDR3 is CASSDPDGGPANTEAFF. The CDR3 bases are TGTGCCAGCAGTGATCCCGACGGGGGGCCAGCGAACACTGAAGCTTTCTTT. V is TRBV25-1 and J is TRBJ1-1, with TRBD1 as a possible D gene (6 bases). CDR1 and CDR2 (germline): MGHDK, SYGVNS. The CDR3 runs to 17 residues. Between the trimmed V and J ends, which lost 3 bases and 1 base, there was a span of 18 bases.

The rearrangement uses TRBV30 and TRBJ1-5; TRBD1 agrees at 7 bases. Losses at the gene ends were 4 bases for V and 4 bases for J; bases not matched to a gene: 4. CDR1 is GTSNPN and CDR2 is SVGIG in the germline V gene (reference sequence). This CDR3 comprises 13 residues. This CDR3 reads CAWNPGGNQPQHF. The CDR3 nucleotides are TGTGCCTGGAACCCAGGGGGGAATCAGCCCCAGCATTTT.

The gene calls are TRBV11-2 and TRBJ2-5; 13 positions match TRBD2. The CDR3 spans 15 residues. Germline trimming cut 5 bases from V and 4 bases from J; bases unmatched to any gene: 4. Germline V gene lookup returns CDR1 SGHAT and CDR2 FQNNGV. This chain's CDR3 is CASSPGLAGRETQYF. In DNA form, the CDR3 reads TGTGCCAGCAGCCCGGGACTAGCGGGGCGAGAGACCCAGTACTTC.